This entry describes one T cell receptor beta chain. The CDR3 runs 14 residues. Per the germline V gene, CDR1 is MGHDK and CDR2 is SYGVNS. Trimming at V came to 6 bases and at J to 0 bases, leaving 2 bases not matched to a gene. The source of the sample is a study of blood T cell repertoires in COVID-19. On the study more broadly: Italy, Spain and the United States were the sources of the convalescent and acute COVID-19 samples. From T cells, B-cell-depleted T cells, or PBMCs came the material, which was cDNA or gDNA.

Exposed participants came across a COVID-19 case within 2 weeks before study entry. Generated by immunoSEQ multiplex PCR, the TCRdb table keeps only in-frame clones and is missing some. Of about 300,000 clones in the sample, roughly 91% were seen once. This sequence joins TRBV25-1 and TRBJ2-5; 9 nucleotides align to TRBD2. Material for sequencing was PBMCs or T cells enriched from blood (not recorded which). The clonotype was recovered from a woman between 50 and 59 years old who had been exposed to COVID-19. The CDR3 is CASRSSGDQETQYF. CDR3 DNA: TGTGCCAGCAGGTCTAGCGGGGACCAAGAGACCCAGTACTTC.